This entry concerns a single T cell receptor beta chain. The antigen is undetermined. The data were obtained in a study of cytomegalovirus exposure and HLA in healthy donors. General study results and limits: According to the study, roughly 160 TCR beta chains were cytomegalovirus-associated.

Both 60 Vbeta primers and 13 Jbeta primers went into the PCR. Generated by immunoSEQ multiplex PCR, the TCRdb table keeps only in-frame clones and is missing some. The profile shows some 190,000 clones, around 82% of them singletons. The CDR3 extends over 15 amino acids. Trimming shortened V by 1 base and J by 5 bases, and 11 bases separated the two germline ends. Germline V gene data show CDR1 as SNHLY and CDR2 as FYNNEI. The V call is TRBV2, the J call TRBJ2-2; a possible D gene is TRBD1 (6 bases). Sequencing input: PBMCs. The receptor comes from a man aged 18 to 35 in good health and CMV-seronegative. CDR3 DNA sequence: TGTGCCAGCAGTGAAGAATTTCAGGGGACCGGGGAGCTGTTTTTT. This encodes CASSEEFQGTGELFF. The full variable domain, rest sourced from reference TRBV2 and TRBJ2-2, is EPEVTQTPSHQVTQMGQEVILRCVPISNHLYFYWYRQILGQKVEFLVSFYNNEISEKSEIFDDQFSVERPDGSNFTLKIRSTKLEDSAMYFCASSEEFQGTGELFFGEGSRLTVL.